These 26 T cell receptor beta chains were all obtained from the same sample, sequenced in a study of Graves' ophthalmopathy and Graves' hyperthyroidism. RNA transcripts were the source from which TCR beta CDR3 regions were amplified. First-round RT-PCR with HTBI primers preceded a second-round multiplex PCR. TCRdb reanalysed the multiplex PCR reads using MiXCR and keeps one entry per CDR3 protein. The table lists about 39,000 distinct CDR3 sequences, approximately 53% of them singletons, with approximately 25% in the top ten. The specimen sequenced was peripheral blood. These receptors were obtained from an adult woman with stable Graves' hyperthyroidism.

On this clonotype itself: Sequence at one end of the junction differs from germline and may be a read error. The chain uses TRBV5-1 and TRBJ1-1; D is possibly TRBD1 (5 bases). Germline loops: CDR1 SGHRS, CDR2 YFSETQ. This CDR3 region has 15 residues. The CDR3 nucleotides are TGCGCCGGCAGCTTGGTTCAGGGAGGGAACACTGAAGCTTTCTTT. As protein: CAGSLVQGGNTEAFF.

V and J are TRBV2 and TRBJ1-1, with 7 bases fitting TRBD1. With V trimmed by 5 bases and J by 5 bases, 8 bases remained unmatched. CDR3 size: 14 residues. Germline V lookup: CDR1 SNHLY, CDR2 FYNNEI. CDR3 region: CASSLPTGRTEAFF. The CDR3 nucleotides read TGTGCCAGCAGTCTCCCGACAGGGAGGACTGAAGCTTTCTTT. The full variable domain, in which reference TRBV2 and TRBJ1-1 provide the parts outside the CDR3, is EPEVTQTPSHQVTQMGQEVILRCVPISNHLYFYWYRQILGQKVEFLVSFYNNEISEKSEIFDDQFSVERPDGSNFTLKIRSTKLEDSAMYFCASSLPTGRTEAFFGQGTRLTVV.

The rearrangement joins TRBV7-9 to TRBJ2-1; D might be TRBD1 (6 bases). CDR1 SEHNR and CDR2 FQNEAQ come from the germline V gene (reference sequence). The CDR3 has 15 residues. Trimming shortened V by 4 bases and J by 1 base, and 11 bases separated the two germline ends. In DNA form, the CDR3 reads TGTGCCAGCAGCTACACAGGGCTATCCTACAATGAGCAGTTCTTC. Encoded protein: CASSYTGLSYNEQFF.

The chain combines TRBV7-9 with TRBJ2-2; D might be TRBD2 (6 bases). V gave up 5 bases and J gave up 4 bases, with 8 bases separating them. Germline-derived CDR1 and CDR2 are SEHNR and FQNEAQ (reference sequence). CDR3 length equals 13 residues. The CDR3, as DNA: TGTGCCAGCAGCCGTAGCGGCACCGGGGAGCTGTTTTTT. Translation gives CASSRSGTGELFF.

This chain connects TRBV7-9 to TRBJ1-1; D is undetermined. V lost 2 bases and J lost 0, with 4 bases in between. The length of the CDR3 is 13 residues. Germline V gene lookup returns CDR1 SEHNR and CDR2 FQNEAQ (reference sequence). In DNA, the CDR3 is TGTGCCAGCAGCTTATCTGTGAACACTGAAGCTTTCTTT. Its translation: CASSLSVNTEAFF.

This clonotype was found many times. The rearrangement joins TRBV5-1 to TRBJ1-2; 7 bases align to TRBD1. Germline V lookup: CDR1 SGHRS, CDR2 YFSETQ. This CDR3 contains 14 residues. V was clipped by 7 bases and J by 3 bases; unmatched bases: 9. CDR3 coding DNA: TGCGCCAGCTCCTTGACAGGGTCCCACTATGGCTACACCTTC. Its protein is CASSLTGSHYGYTF.

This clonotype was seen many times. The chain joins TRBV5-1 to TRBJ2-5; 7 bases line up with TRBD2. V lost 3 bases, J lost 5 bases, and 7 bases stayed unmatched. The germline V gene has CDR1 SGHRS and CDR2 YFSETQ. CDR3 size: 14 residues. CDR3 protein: CASSSAGSLETQYF. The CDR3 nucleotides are TGCGCCAGCAGCTCAGCGGGAAGTCTTGAGACCCAGTACTTC.

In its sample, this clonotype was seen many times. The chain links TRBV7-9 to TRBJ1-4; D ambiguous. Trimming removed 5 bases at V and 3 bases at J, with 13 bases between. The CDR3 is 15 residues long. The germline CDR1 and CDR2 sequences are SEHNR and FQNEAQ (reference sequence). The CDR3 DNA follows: TGTGCCAGCAGCGTGTCCCGGGCCTCTAATGAAAAACTGTTTTTT. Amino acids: CASSVSRASNEKLFF.

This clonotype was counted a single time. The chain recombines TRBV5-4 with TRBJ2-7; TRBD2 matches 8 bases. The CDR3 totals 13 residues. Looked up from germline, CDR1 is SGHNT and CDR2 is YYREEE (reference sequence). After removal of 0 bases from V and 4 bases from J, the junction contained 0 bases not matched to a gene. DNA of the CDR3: TGTGCCAGCAGCTTGGCTAGCGGGTACGAGCAGTACTTC. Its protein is CASSLASGYEQYF.

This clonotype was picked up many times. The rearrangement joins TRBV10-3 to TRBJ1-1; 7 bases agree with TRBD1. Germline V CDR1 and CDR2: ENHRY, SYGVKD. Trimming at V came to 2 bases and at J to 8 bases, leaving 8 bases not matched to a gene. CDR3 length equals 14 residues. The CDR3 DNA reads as TGTGCCATCAGTGAGAGGGTGGGACAGATCGAAGCTTTCTTT. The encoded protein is CAISERVGQIEAFF.

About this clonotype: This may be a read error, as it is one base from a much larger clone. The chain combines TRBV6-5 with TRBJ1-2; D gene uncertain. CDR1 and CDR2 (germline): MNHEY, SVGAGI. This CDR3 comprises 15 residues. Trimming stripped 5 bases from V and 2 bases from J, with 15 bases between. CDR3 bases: TGTGCCAGCAGTCGCTCTTCCGGGCAGAACTATGGCTACACCTTC. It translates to CASSRSSGQNYGYTF.

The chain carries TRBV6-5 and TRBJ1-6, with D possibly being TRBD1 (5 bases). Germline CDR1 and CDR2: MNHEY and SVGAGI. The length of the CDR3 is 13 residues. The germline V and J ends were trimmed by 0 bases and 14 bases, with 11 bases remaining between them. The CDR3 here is CASSYSRQLSLHF. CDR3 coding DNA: TGTGCCAGCAGTTACTCGAGACAGCTGTCCCTCCACTTT.

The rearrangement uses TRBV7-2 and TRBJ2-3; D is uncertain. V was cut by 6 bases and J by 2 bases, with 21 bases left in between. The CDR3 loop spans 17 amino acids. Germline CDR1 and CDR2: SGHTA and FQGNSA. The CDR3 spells CASSPKPEGSATDTQYF. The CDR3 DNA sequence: TGTGCCAGCAGTCCCAAACCCGAAGGATCCGCCACAGATACGCAGTATTTT. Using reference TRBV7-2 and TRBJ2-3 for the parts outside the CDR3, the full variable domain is GAGVSQSPSNKVTEKGKDVELRCDPISGHTALYWYRQSLGQGLEFLIYFQGNSAPDKSGLPSDRFSAERTGGSVSTLTIQRTQQEDSAVYLCASSPKPEGSATDTQYFGPGTRLTVL.

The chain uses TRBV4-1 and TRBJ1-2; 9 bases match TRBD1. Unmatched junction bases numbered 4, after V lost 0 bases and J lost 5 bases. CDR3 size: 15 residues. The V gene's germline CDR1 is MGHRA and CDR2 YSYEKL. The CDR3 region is CASSQDLGTGYGYTF. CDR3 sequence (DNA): TGCGCCAGCAGCCAAGATTTGGGGACAGGGTATGGCTACACCTTC.

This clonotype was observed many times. DNA of the CDR3: TGCGCCAGCAGCCCTCTAGCGGGAGGGCCTCAAGAGACCCAGTACTTC. Its protein is CASSPLAGGPQETQYF. V usage is TRBV4-1 and J usage is TRBJ2-5; 12 bases map to TRBD2. This CDR3 contains 16 residues. The germline CDR1 and CDR2 sequences are MGHRA and YSYEKL. V was pared by 4 bases and J by 2 bases, with 5 bases of the junction left unmatched.

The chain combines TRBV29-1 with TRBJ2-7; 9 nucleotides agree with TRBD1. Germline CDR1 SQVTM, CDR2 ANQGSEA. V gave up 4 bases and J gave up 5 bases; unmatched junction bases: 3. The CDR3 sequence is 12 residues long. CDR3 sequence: CSVGDRVNEQYF. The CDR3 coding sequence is TGCAGCGTTGGGGACAGGGTTAACGAGCAGTACTTC.

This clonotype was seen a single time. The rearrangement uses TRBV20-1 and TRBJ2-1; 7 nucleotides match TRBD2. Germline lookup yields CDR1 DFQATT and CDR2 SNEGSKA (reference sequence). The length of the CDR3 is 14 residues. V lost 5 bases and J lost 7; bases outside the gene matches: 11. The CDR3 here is CSAAPSGTWNEQFF. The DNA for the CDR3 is TGCAGTGCTGCCCCGAGCGGGACGTGGAATGAGCAGTTCTTC.

The CDR3 region has the DNA TGCAGTGCTAGAGGGTCCATTCAAGAGACCCAGCATTTT. It is translated as CSARGSIQETQHF. The chain has TRBV20-1 and TRBJ1-5; no reliable D call. This CDR3 has 13 residues. Germline CDR1 reads DFQATT; CDR2 reads SNEGSKA (reference sequence). The V end was cut by 1 base, the J end by 11 bases, with 15 bases between.

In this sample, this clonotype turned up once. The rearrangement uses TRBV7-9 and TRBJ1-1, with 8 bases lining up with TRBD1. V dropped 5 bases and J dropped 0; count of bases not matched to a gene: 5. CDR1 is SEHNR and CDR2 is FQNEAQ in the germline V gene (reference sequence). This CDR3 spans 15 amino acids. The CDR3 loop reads CASSPWTGMNTEAFF. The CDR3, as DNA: TGTGCCAGCAGCCCGTGGACAGGGATGAACACTGAAGCTTTCTTT.

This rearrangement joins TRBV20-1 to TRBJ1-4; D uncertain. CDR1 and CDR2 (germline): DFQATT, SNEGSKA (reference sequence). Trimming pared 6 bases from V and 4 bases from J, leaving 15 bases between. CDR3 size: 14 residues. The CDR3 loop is CSAKPGPFNEKLFF. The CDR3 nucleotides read TGCAGTGCCAAACCCGGGCCTTTTAATGAAAAACTGTTTTTT.

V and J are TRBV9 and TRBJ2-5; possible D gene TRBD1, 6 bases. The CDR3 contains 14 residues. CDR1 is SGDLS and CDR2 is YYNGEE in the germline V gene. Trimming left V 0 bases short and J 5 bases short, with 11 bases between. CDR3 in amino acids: CASSVAAGEETQYF. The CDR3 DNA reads TGTGCCAGCAGCGTAGCGGCAGGGGAGGAGACCCAGTACTTC.

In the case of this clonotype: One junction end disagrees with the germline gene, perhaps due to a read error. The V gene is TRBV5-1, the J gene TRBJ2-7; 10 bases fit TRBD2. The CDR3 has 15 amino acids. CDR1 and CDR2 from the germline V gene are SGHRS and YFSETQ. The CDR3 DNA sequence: TGTGCCAGCAGCCAAGAGGCTAGCGGGGGCTACGAGCAGTACTTC. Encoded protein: CASSQEASGGYEQYF.

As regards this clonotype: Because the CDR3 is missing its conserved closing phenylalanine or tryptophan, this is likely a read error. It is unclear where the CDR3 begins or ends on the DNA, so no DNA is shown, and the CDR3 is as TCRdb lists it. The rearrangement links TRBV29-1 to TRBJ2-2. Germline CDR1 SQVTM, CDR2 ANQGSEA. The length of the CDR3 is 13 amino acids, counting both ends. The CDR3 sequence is CSVGLGNTGELVL.

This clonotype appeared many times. CDR3 bases: TGTGCCAGTAGCAGACAGGTGATAGTACATGCCCCAAATCAGCCCCAGCATTTT. This sequence encodes CASSRQVIVHAPNQPQHF. V and J are TRBV19 and TRBJ1-5; TRBD1 is a possible D gene (6 bases). The CDR3 consists of 18 residues. The germline V gene has CDR1 LNHDA and CDR2 SQIVND (reference sequence). V was clipped by 6 bases and J by 4 bases, with 25 bases between them.

The CDR3 region has the DNA TGCAGCGTTGATGAGGGGCTCGGACAGCCCCAGCATTTT. It translates to CSVDEGLGQPQHF. The chain couples TRBV29-1 to TRBJ1-5, with D perhaps TRBD1 (5 bases). In germline, CDR1 is SQVTM, CDR2 ANQGSEA. This CDR3 comprises 13 residues. V was clipped by 3 bases and J by 7 bases, with 13 bases between them.

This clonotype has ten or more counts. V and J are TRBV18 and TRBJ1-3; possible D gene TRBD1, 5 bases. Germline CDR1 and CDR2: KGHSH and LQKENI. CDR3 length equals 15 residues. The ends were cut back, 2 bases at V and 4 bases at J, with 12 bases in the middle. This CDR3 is CASSPAQGIGNTIYF. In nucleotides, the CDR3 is TGTGCCAGCTCACCAGCGCAGGGAATCGGAAACACCATATATTTT.